The table lists the clone carrying this T cell receptor (beta chain) with a few counts. This specimen comes from a study of blood T cell repertoires in COVID-19. Looking at the study overall: COVID-19 samples collected from the United States, Italy and Spain covered acute and convalescent phases.

The CDR3 spans 15 residues. Per the germline V gene, CDR1 is MRHNA and CDR2 is SNTAGT. With V trimmed by 4 bases and J by 6 bases, 3 bases remained unmatched. The method was immunoSEQ multiplex PCR; TCRdb's version includes in-frame clones alone and lacks a portion of them. The table shows fewer than 250,000 clones, with 85% to 90% occurring only once. Sequenced material: peripheral blood. The chain has TRBV6-4 and TRBJ2-1; 13 bases match TRBD2. The receptor comes from a man younger than 40 with COVID-19, enrolled during active disease. CDR3 sequence: CASSGTSGGANEQFF. CDR3 DNA: TGTGCCAGCAGTGGAACTAGCGGGGGGGCCAATGAGCAGTTCTTC.